The clone carrying this T cell receptor (beta chain) was detected only a few times. What it recognizes is unknown. TCRdb reprocessed the RT-PCR reads with MiXCR, giving one entry per CDR3 protein. This sample has 550,000 to 800,000 distinct CDR3 sequences, with 15% to 18% found just once. These data belong to a study of response to subunit inactivated influenza vaccine. General study points: Each seasonal influenza vaccination recruits few new T cells, the authors suggested.

V lost 4 bases and J lost 6, with 19 bases in between. The CDR3 totals 15 residues. Germline V gene data show CDR1 as DFQATT and CDR2 as SNEGSKA (reference sequence). This receptor was taken from a man aged 50 to 59 who received an inactivated influenza vaccine. Sequenced material: PBMCs from blood, taken roughly 12 days after vaccination. The rearrangement links TRBV20-1 to TRBJ2-1; perhaps TRBD2 as D (5 bases). The CDR3 loop reads CSATGSGGPSNEQFF. For the CDR3, the DNA is TGCAGTGCTACCGGCAGCGGAGGCCCTAGCAATGAGCAGTTCTTC.